The 27 T cell receptor beta chains listed next were all sequenced from one sample in a study of regulatory T cells in long-lasting Graves disease. Through Arm-PCR of CDR3 regions and iRepertoire HTBI primers, TCR beta libraries were built. TCRdb processed the multiplex PCR reads anew with MiXCR; each CDR3 protein has one entry. The table records about 660,000 distinct CDR3 sequences, about 30% of them present only once. Time point here: persistent/refractory GD, antithyroid drugs over 5 years with positive TRAb. Generation of the TCR library employed RNA extracted from PBMCs. The sample in question was peripheral blood mononuclear cells (PBMCs), obtained when the disease was refractory, from a patient treated with antithyroid drugs. These receptors were taken from a female donor with Graves disease.

This clonotype was observed at least ten times. V usage is TRBV27 and J usage is TRBJ2-5; D perhaps matches TRBD1 (5 bases). This CDR3 is built from 15 residues. With 6 bases removed from V and 2 bases from J, the gap between germline ends came to 16 bases. Looked up from germline, CDR1 is MNHEY and CDR2 is SMNVEV (reference sequence). Here the CDR3 DNA reads TGTGCCAGCAGCTCAGGTATTGGGGCGCAAGAGACCCAGTACTTC. Its translation: CASSSGIGAQETQYF.

This clonotype was recorded at least ten times. The J gene is TRBJ1-2, the V gene TRBV6-2 or TRBV6-3, with 8 bases aligning to TRBD1. Germline CDR1 and CDR2: MNHEY and SVGEGT. The length of the CDR3 is 14 residues. Germline trimming cut 2 bases from V and 8 bases from J; bases unmatched to any gene: 7. The CDR3 reads CASSYGTGGAGYTF. CDR3 sequence (DNA): TGTGCCAGCAGTTACGGAACAGGGGGAGCGGGCTACACCTTC.

This clonotype was counted at least ten times. The V gene is TRBV13, the J gene TRBJ2-7; D is possibly TRBD1 (6 bases). V was clipped by 1 base and J by 6 bases, with 10 bases between them. Germline-derived CDR1 and CDR2 are PRHDT and FYEKMQ (reference sequence). CDR3 length equals 13 residues. CDR3 in DNA: TGTGCCAGCAGCTTAGCGCCAGGGGTCGAGCAGTACTTC. It yields the protein CASSLAPGVEQYF.

This clonotype has more than one count but fewer than ten. The chain combines TRBV2 with TRBJ2-4; D unresolved. Trimming took 5 bases from V and 0 from J, leaving 11 bases between them. CDR3 size: 15 residues. Germline V gene lookup returns CDR1 SNHLY and CDR2 FYNNEI. CDR3 amino acids: CASSPIFLAKNIQYF. CDR3 in DNA: TGTGCCAGCAGTCCTATATTTCTAGCCAAAAACATTCAGTACTTC.

A few counts support this clonotype. The rearrangement joins TRBV10-3 to TRBJ1-1; the match to TRBD1 covers 8 bases. Losses at the gene ends were 7 bases for V and 0 bases for J; bases not matched to a gene: 4. The germline gives CDR1 ENHRY, CDR2 SYGVKD. The CDR3 length is 14 residues. In nucleotides, the CDR3 is TGTGCCATCAATCCAGGGGGCCTGAACACTGAAGCTTTCTTT. Protein product: CAINPGGLNTEAFF.

The genes are TRBV11-2 and TRBJ1-6; 10 bases map to TRBD1. This CDR3 region has 16 residues. Germline CDR1 and CDR2: SGHAT and FQNNGV. V shed 5 bases and J 9 bases; nucleotides not matched to a gene: 10. CDR3 sequence (DNA): TGTGCCAGCAGCGCACCACGACAGGGGGCCAGTTCACCCCTCCACTTT. It yields the protein CASSAPRQGASSPLHF. The entire variable domain, with the rest obtained from reference TRBV11-2 and TRBJ1-6, is as follows: EAGVAQSPRYKIIEKRQSVAFWCNPISGHATLYWYQQILGQGPKLLIQFQNNGVVDDSQLPKDRFSAERLKGVDSTLKIQPAKLEDSAVYLCASSAPRQGASSPLHFGNGTRLTVT.

The chain combines TRBV6-2 or TRBV6-3 with TRBJ1-1; weak D call: TRBD1 (5 bases). Germline loops: CDR1 MNHEY, CDR2 SVGEGT. V shed 0 bases and J shed 0 bases, with 11 bases lying between them. The CDR3 loop spans 16 amino acids. This CDR3 is CASSYSGRQMNTEAFF. CDR3 DNA sequence: TGTGCCAGCAGTTACTCAGGCAGACAGATGAACACTGAAGCTTTCTTT.

Note on this clonotype: Its ends do not fully match the called genes, so a read error is possible. The chain has TRBV25-1 and TRBJ2-7; TRBD2 might be the D (7 bases). The CDR3 extends over 14 amino acids. The germline gives CDR1 MGHDK, CDR2 SYGVNS. CDR3 residues: CTSSKAGARYEQYF. CDR3 coding DNA: TGTACCAGCAGTAAGGCGGGGGCGCGGTACGAGCAGTACTTC.

This clonotype occurred a few times. The chain couples TRBV6-1 to TRBJ1-5, with D possibly TRBD1 on 5 matching bases. The germline V and J ends were trimmed by 6 bases and 4 bases, with 16 bases remaining between them. This CDR3 has 15 residues. Germline values: CDR1 MNHNS, CDR2 SASEGT. The chain's CDR3 is CASSPAGTVNQPQHF. The CDR3 coding sequence is TGTGCCAGCAGCCCAGCCGGGACGGTTAATCAGCCCCAGCATTTT.

V usage is TRBV30 and J usage is TRBJ1-1; D possibly corresponds to TRBD1 (5 bases). The length of the CDR3 is 17 residues. Germline CDR1 GTSNPN, CDR2 SVGIG (reference sequence). Trimming removed 2 bases at V and 0 bases at J, with 19 bases between. The CDR3 DNA reads as TGTGCCTGGAGTAAGGATGATAAGGGACGGCTGAACACTGAAGCTTTCTTT. It codes for CAWSKDDKGRLNTEAFF.

Only a few counts were recorded for this clonotype. The chain is built from TRBV18 and TRBJ1-2; the D gene is possibly TRBD1 (5 bases). From germline, CDR1 is KGHSH and CDR2 LQKENI. The V end was cut by 0 bases, the J end by 6 bases, with 11 bases between. This CDR3 region has 14 residues. The chain's CDR3 is CASSPPFRAHGYTF. The CDR3 DNA reads as TGTGCCAGCTCACCACCGTTCAGGGCACATGGCTACACCTTC. Full variable domain (outside the CDR3, taken from reference TRBV18 and TRBJ1-2): NAGVMQNPRHLVRRRGQEARLRCSPMKGHSHVYWYRQLPEEGLKFMVYLQKENIIDESGMPKERFSAEFPKEGPSILRIQQVVRGDSAAYFCASSPPFRAHGYTFGSGTRLTVV.

J is TRBJ1-2 and V is TRBV10-3; 11 nucleotides align to TRBD1. The CDR3 length is 13 residues. V lost 8 bases to trimming and J lost 8 bases; unmatched junction nucleotides: 7. Germline V lookup: CDR1 ENHRY, CDR2 SYGVKD. The chain's CDR3 is CAIAGQGAGGYTF. The CDR3 DNA reads TGTGCCATCGCCGGACAGGGGGCAGGAGGCTACACCTTC.

The chain combines TRBV28 with TRBJ1-3; TRBD1 matches at 8 bases. Germline CDR1 MDHEN, CDR2 SYDVKM. The CDR3 totals 15 residues. The V segment lost 8 bases and the J segment 2 bases; nucleotides outside the gene matches: 8. CDR3 sequence (DNA): TGTGCCAGCGATACTACAGGGGGGCCTGGAAACACCATATATTTT. It is translated as CASDTTGGPGNTIYF. The whole variable domain, remainder taken from reference TRBV28 and TRBJ1-3, is DVKVTQSSRYLVKRTGEKVFLECVQDMDHENMFWYRQDPGLGLRLIYFSYDVKMKEKGDIPEGYSVSREKKERFSLILESASTNQTSMYLCASDTTGGPGNTIYFGEGSWLTVV.

This clonotype was detected ten times or more. The rearrangement uses TRBV28 and TRBJ1-4; the D is unclear. V lost 6 bases, J lost 4 bases, and 15 bases lay in between. CDR1 and CDR2 from the germline V gene are MDHEN and SYDVKM. CDR3 size: 15 residues. The CDR3 loop reads CASRPMTVHNEKLFF. Written as DNA, the CDR3 is TGTGCCAGCAGACCAATGACGGTGCATAATGAAAAACTGTTTTTT.

This chain links TRBV29-1 with TRBJ1-1, with a tentative D call TRBD1 (6 bases). Trimming removed 1 base at V and 5 bases at J, with 20 bases between. This CDR3 has 16 amino acids. The germline V gene encodes CDR1 SQVTM and CDR2 ANQGSEA. The CDR3 spells CSVEATTGSRGTEAFF. CDR3 sequence (DNA): TGCAGCGTTGAAGCCACAACAGGGAGCAGGGGAACTGAAGCTTTCTTT.

DNA of the CDR3: TGTGCCAGCAGCCAAGAGGACAGGGACACCACTGAAGCTTTCTTT. As protein: CASSQEDRDTTEAFF. The chain is built from TRBV3-1 and TRBJ1-1, with TRBD1 identical over 8 bases. CDR1 and CDR2 from the germline V gene are LGHDT and YNNKEL (reference sequence). This CDR3 comprises 15 residues. V lost 0 bases, J lost 4 bases, and 4 bases stayed unmatched.

V usage is TRBV28 and J usage is TRBJ1-5; D is perhaps TRBD1 (6 bases). There are 15 residues in the CDR3. V was shortened by 2 bases and J by 2 bases, with 10 bases between the two germline ends. Germline CDR1 reads MDHEN; CDR2 reads SYDVKM. CDR3 region: CASSLLPGGNQPQHF. CDR3 DNA: TGTGCCAGCAGTTTACTCCCAGGGGGCAATCAGCCCCAGCATTTT.

This chain links TRBV7-9 with TRBJ2-5; no clear D gene. Germline CDR1 SEHNR, CDR2 FQNEAQ (reference sequence). This CDR3 comprises 13 residues. Trimming removed 2 bases at V and 1 base at J, with 5 bases between. CDR3 in amino acids: CASSLNPQETQYF. In DNA form, the CDR3 reads TGTGCCAGCAGCTTAAACCCCCAAGAGACCCAGTACTTC.

This clonotype was detected many times. This rearrangement joins TRBV28 to TRBJ1-6; 9 bases are shared with TRBD1. The CDR3 extends over 15 amino acids. Germline-derived CDR1 and CDR2 are MDHEN and SYDVKM. With 8 bases clipped from V and 8 bases from J, the junction kept 10 bases outside the gene matches. The CDR3 DNA reads as TGTGCCAGCCAACCGGGACAGGGTTGGCATTCACCCCTCCACTTT. It yields the protein CASQPGQGWHSPLHF.

This clonotype was detected a few times. This chain uses TRBV3-1 with TRBJ2-7; the D gene could be TRBD1 or TRBD2 (5 bases each). The CDR3 consists of 14 residues. The V gene's germline CDR1 is LGHDT and CDR2 YNNKEL (reference sequence). V gave up 4 bases and J gave up 7 bases, with 17 bases separating them. The CDR3 coding sequence is TGTGCCAGCAGCCGGGACGGTTCTGCTGGGGAGCAGTACTTC. It yields the protein CASSRDGSAGEQYF.

The genes are TRBV3-1 and TRBJ2-7; TRBD1 aligns across 9 bases. The germline V gene has CDR1 LGHDT and CDR2 YNNKEL (reference sequence). The CDR3 runs 18 residues. Unmatched junction bases numbered 10, after V lost 0 bases and J lost 1 base. This chain's CDR3 is CASSQDPRTGDYSYEQYF. CDR3 in DNA: TGTGCCAGCAGCCAAGACCCCAGGACAGGGGACTATTCCTACGAGCAGTACTTC.

This clonotype was seen a few times. The chain has TRBV12-3 or TRBV12-4 and TRBJ1-6; a weak D match, TRBD1 (6 bases). The CDR3 runs 14 residues. V gave up 5 bases and J gave up 6 bases, with 11 bases separating them. Here the CDR3 DNA reads TGTGCCAGCAGTCGCCGGACAGCTAATTCACCCCTCCACTTT. Amino acid sequence: CASSRRTANSPLHF.

This clonotype was observed a few times. The V and J genes are TRBV29-1 and TRBJ2-7; D is uncertain. The V end lost 3 bases, the J end lost 0 bases, and 12 bases lay between the germline ends. The CDR3 has 14 amino acids. Germline assignment: CDR1 SQVTM and CDR2 ANQGSEA. CDR3 in DNA: TGCAGCGTTGAGGTGAGGAAAAGCTCCTACGAGCAGTACTTC. Its translation is CSVEVRKSSYEQYF.

This clonotype has just a few counts. This chain links TRBV7-3 with TRBJ2-5; no definite D call. Trimming left V 4 bases short and J 4 bases short, with 10 bases between. The CDR3 extends over 13 amino acids. Germline CDR1 SGHTA, CDR2 FQGTGA. CDR3 sequence: CASSSADVETQYF. The CDR3 bases are TGTGCCAGCAGCTCCGCGGACGTAGAGACCCAGTACTTC.

V and J are TRBV5-6 and TRBJ1-5; 12 bases match TRBD1. CDR1 and CDR2 from the germline V gene are SGHDT and YYEEEE. The CDR3 consists of 13 residues. J lost 11 bases, V lost 3 bases, and 3 bases had no gene match. CDR3 region: CASSWDRGLSQHF. In DNA form, the CDR3 reads TGTGCCAGCAGCTGGGACAGGGGGCTCTCCCAGCATTTT.

This clonotype was counted only a few times. V gene TRBV15 combines with J gene TRBJ2-5; 8 bases are shared with TRBD1. The germline V gene encodes CDR1 LNHNV and CDR2 YYDKDF (reference sequence). The CDR3 totals 13 residues. Trimming took 4 bases from V and 3 from J; bases not matched to a gene: 1. The CDR3 reads CATSTGGEETQYF. CDR3 nucleotides: TGTGCCACCAGCACAGGGGGCGAAGAGACCCAGTACTTC.

The sample holds many counts of this clonotype. The chain employs TRBV11-2 and TRBJ2-7; D is possibly TRBD1 or TRBD2 (5 bases each). V was shortened by 7 bases and J by 7 bases, with 14 bases between the two germline ends. The CDR3 extends over 12 amino acids. Germline lookup yields CDR1 SGHAT and CDR2 FQNNGV. The CDR3, as DNA: TGTGCCAGCACCAGGGTCGAGGGGGAGCAGTACTTC. It translates to CASTRVEGEQYF.